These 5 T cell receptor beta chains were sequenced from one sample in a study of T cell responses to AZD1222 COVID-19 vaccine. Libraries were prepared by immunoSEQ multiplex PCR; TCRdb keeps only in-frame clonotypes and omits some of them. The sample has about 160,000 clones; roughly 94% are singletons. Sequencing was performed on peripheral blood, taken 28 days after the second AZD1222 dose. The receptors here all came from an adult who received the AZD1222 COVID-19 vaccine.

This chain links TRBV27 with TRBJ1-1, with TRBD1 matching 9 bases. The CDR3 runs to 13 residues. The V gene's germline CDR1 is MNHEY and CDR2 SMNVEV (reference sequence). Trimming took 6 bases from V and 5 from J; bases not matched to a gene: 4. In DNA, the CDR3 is TGTGCCAGCAGGGACAGGGGCTTTACTGAAGCTTTCTTT. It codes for CASRDRGFTEAFF.

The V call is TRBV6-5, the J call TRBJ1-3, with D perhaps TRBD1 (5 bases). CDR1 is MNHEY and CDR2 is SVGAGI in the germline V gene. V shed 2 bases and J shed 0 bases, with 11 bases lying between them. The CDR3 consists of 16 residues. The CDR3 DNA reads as TGTGCCAGCAGTTACACGGGGGGGAGCTCTGGAAACACCATATATTTT. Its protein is CASSYTGGSSGNTIYF.

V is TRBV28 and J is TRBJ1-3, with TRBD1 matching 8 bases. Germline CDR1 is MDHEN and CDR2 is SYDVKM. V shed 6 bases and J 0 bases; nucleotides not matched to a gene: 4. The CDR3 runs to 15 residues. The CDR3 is CASSHGTGSGNTIYF. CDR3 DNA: TGTGCCAGCAGCCATGGGACAGGCTCTGGAAACACCATATATTTT.

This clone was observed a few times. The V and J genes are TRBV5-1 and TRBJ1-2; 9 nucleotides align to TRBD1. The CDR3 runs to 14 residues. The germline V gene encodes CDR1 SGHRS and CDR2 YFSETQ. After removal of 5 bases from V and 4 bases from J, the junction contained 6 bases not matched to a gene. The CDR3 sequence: CASRTGTGSYGYTF. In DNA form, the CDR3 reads TGCGCCAGCAGGACCGGGACAGGGAGCTATGGCTACACCTTC.

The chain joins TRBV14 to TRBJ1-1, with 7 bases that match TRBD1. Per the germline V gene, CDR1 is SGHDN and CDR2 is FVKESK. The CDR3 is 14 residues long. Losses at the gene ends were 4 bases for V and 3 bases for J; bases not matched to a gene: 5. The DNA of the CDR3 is TGTGCCAGCAGCCCCGACAGGGTCGACACTGAAGCTTTCTTT. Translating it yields CASSPDRVDTEAFF.